These 20 T cell receptor beta chains came from one sample sequenced in a study of cytomegalovirus exposure and HLA in healthy donors (TCRdb year 2017). The library was generated by the immunoSEQ multiplex PCR assay. The table was pulled from immuneACCESS by TCRdb, which kept in-frame rearrangements only. Such tables lose some clones; where checked, under half of the loss comes from unresolved V genes, and the rest has no known cause. This sample comprises around 98,000 clones, roughly 90% of them detected only once. The ten largest account for 5.5% to 7.5% of the sample. Material: PBMCs. The source is a man aged 18 to 30 in good health and CMV-seropositive.

CDR3 sequence (DNA): TGTGCCAGCTCGTCTGAGCAACAAGAGACCCAGTACTTC. It is translated as CASSSEQQETQYF. J is TRBJ2-5 and V is TRBV5-4; no clear D gene. Germline values: CDR1 SGHNT, CDR2 YYREEE (reference sequence). Deletions cut 7 bases from V and 2 bases from J, with 12 bases between. There are 13 residues in the CDR3.

The rearrangement uses TRBV27 and TRBJ2-7, with 7 nucleotides matching TRBD1. J was trimmed by 3 bases and V by 3 bases; bases with no gene match: 2. Germline V gene data show CDR1 as MNHEY and CDR2 as SMNVEV (reference sequence). This CDR3 comprises 13 residues. CDR3: CASSFAGGYEQYF. The CDR3 coding sequence is TGTGCCAGCAGTTTTGCAGGGGGCTACGAGCAGTACTTC.

The chain has TRBV23-1 and TRBJ1-4; D unclear. TRBV23-1 is classed as an ORF, of uncertain function. V gave up 4 bases and J gave up 4 bases, with 7 bases separating them. There are 13 residues in the CDR3. The CDR3 DNA is TGCGCCAGCAGTCGGCGGGTTAATGAAAAACTGTTTTTT. Translated: CASSRRVNEKLFF.

The chain employs TRBV19 and TRBJ2-1; 8 bases are a match to TRBD1. The CDR3 totals 14 residues. CDR1 is LNHDA and CDR2 is SQIVND in the germline V gene (reference sequence). Trimming at V came to 6 bases and at J to 6 bases, leaving 7 bases not matched to a gene. The CDR3 nucleotides are TGTGCCAGTAGCCAGGACAGGGTAACCAATGAGCAGTTCTTC. Translated, it gives CASSQDRVTNEQFF. Full variable domain (outside the CDR3, taken from reference TRBV19 and TRBJ2-1): DGGITQSPKYLFRKEGQNVTLSCEQNLNHDAMYWYRQDPGQGLRLIYYSQIVNDFQKGDIAEGYSVSREKKESFPLTVTSAQKNPTAFYLCASSQDRVTNEQFFGPGTRLTVL.

This clone appeared a single time. This chain uses TRBV2 with TRBJ2-7, with TRBD2 matching over 9 bases. Per germline, CDR1 SNHLY and CDR2 FYNNEI. Unmatched junction bases numbered 11, after V lost 4 bases and J lost 7 bases. There are 15 residues in the CDR3. CDR3 residues: CASSVGSGRFREQYF. The CDR3 DNA reads TGTGCCAGCAGTGTTGGTAGCGGGAGATTTAGGGAGCAGTACTTC.

This rearrangement joins TRBV9 to TRBJ2-7; 11 positions agree with TRBD2. The CDR3 length is 17 residues. Germline CDR1 and CDR2: SGDLS and YYNGEE. Trimming at V came to 4 bases and at J to 5 bases, leaving 14 bases not matched to a gene. CDR3: CASSPGGLVAGGNEQYF. In DNA form, the CDR3 reads TGTGCCAGCAGCCCAGGGGGATTGGTAGCGGGAGGGAACGAGCAGTACTTC.

The genes are TRBV28 and TRBJ1-1; D unresolved. V lost 6 bases, J lost 4 bases, and 12 bases lay in between. This CDR3 spans 13 amino acids. The germline V gene has CDR1 MDHEN and CDR2 SYDVKM. CDR3 region: CASRPYVSTEAFF. CDR3 coding DNA: TGTGCCAGCAGGCCATACGTGAGCACTGAAGCTTTCTTT.

The chain recombines TRBV9 with TRBJ2-7; the match to TRBD2 covers 15 bases. The V and J ends lost 0 bases and 8 bases, in that order; junction bases with no gene match: 3. CDR3 size: 15 residues. Germline values: CDR1 SGDLS, CDR2 YYNGEE. As DNA, the CDR3 is TGTGCCAGCAGCGTAGGTGGACTAGCGGGAGGGCAGCAGTACTTC. It codes for CASSVGGLAGGQQYF.

The table lists this clone with a few counts. The V and J genes are TRBV27 and TRBJ2-7; 7 positions match TRBD1. After removal of 2 bases from V and 5 bases from J, the junction contained 6 bases not matched to a gene. The CDR3 is 14 residues long. Germline lookup yields CDR1 MNHEY and CDR2 SMNVEV (reference sequence). The CDR3 DNA follows: TGTGCCAGCAGTTTACGACAGGGCGTGAACGAGCAGTACTTC. Amino acids: CASSLRQGVNEQYF.

The chain links TRBV2 to TRBJ2-7; 10 bases are a match to TRBD1. This CDR3 region has 15 residues. Germline CDR1 reads SNHLY; CDR2 reads FYNNEI. V trimming: 4 bases; J trimming: 2 bases; junction bases outside the gene matches: 5. CDR3 DNA sequence: TGTGCCAGCAGTGTGGGGACAGGGGAACCCTACGAGCAGTACTTC. Protein sequence: CASSVGTGEPYEQYF.

This clone has a handful of counts. This chain joins TRBV19 and TRBJ2-7; TRBD2 agrees at 8 bases. The germline CDR1 and CDR2 sequences are LNHDA and SQIVND (reference sequence). V was clipped by 5 bases and J by 0 bases; unmatched bases: 0. The CDR3 loop spans 13 amino acids. CDR3 in amino acids: CASSAGGSYEQYF. The DNA of the CDR3 is TGTGCCAGTAGTGCGGGGGGCTCCTACGAGCAGTACTTC.

This clone has more than one count but fewer than ten. The rearrangement uses TRBV4-1 and TRBJ2-4, with 7 nucleotides matching TRBD2. The CDR3 extends over 16 amino acids. In germline, CDR1 is MGHRA, CDR2 YSYEKL. V lost 2 bases to trimming and J lost 0 bases; unmatched junction nucleotides: 4. The CDR3 DNA reads as TGCGCCAGCAGCCAAAATCGGGGGGTAGCCAAAAACATTCAGTACTTC. This codes for CASSQNRGVAKNIQYF.

This clone showed up just once. Written as DNA, the CDR3 is TGTGCCAGCAGTTACTCAGTCGGAGAGTATCAGCCCCAGCATTTT. This translates into CASSYSVGEYQPQHF. The rearrangement uses TRBV6-6 and TRBJ1-5; D unclear. The ends were cut back, 0 bases at V and 5 bases at J, with 11 bases in the middle. In germline, CDR1 is MNHNY, CDR2 SVGAGI (reference sequence). The CDR3 consists of 15 residues.

The V and J genes are TRBV4-2 and TRBJ2-7, with TRBD2 as a possible D gene (7 bases). V dropped 1 base and J dropped 5 bases, with 15 bases sitting between them. Germline V gene sequence: CDR1 LGHNA, CDR2 YNFKEQ. This CDR3 has 15 residues. The CDR3 is CASSQGGGQYNEQYF. In DNA, the CDR3 is TGTGCCAGCAGCCAAGGGGGGGGGCAGTATAACGAGCAGTACTTC.

This clone was found once. In nucleotides, the CDR3 is TGTGCCATCAGTGAACAGGGGGACTATGGCTACACCTTC. It translates to CAISEQGDYGYTF. This chain links TRBV10-3 with TRBJ1-2, with 8 positions matching TRBD1. V was pared by 3 bases and J by 3 bases, with 0 bases of the junction left unmatched. Germline values: CDR1 ENHRY, CDR2 SYGVKD. The CDR3 sequence is 13 residues long.

Concerning this clone itself: This same CDR3 is encoded by further DNA sequences in the sample. The chain couples TRBV19 to TRBJ1-1; TRBD1 is a possible D gene (5 bases). Germline V gene data show CDR1 as LNHDA and CDR2 as SQIVND (reference sequence). V lost 3 bases to trimming and J lost 1 base, with 6 bases between them. This CDR3 spans 13 amino acids. The CDR3 spells CASSITGNTEAFF. The CDR3 DNA follows: TGTGCCAGTAGTATTACAGGGAACACTGAAGCTTTCTTT.

This chain links TRBV27 with TRBJ1-1; D is uncertain. CDR1 and CDR2 (germline): MNHEY, SMNVEV (reference sequence). Trimming shortened V by 0 bases and J by 1 base, and 3 bases separated the two germline ends. CDR3 length: 13 amino acids. The CDR3 nucleotides read TGTGCCAGCAGTTTATCGAGGAACACTGAAGCTTTCTTT. It codes for CASSLSRNTEAFF.

The table lists this clone with a few counts. This chain joins TRBV10-3 and TRBJ1-6; TRBD1 agrees at 8 bases. CDR3 size: 14 residues. The junction had 1 base not matched to a gene; V was cut back by 3 bases and J by 6 bases. Germline assignment: CDR1 ENHRY and CDR2 SYGVKD. CDR3: CAISDRGLNSPLHF. CDR3 nucleotides: TGTGCCATCAGTGACAGGGGGCTTAATTCACCCCTCCACTTT.

The rearrangement joins TRBV29-1 to TRBJ1-2; D not certain. Trimming stripped 2 bases from V and 3 bases from J, with 10 bases between. There are 13 residues in the CDR3. The V gene's germline CDR1 is SQVTM and CDR2 ANQGSEA. CDR3 region: CSVENGQDYGYTF. Here the CDR3 DNA reads TGCAGCGTTGAAAATGGGCAGGACTATGGCTACACCTTC.

J is TRBJ2-4 and V is TRBV7-9, with D possibly matching TRBD2 (7 bases). The germline gives CDR1 SEHNR, CDR2 FQNEAQ (reference sequence). Trimming took off 5 bases at V and 1 base at J, with 18 bases between the two ends. CDR3 size: 17 residues. CDR3 nucleotide sequence: TGTGCCAGCAGCAGTTTTGGGGGGGCGCGGGCCAAAAACATTCAGTACTTC. Translating it yields CASSSFGGARAKNIQYF.